Below, one TCR beta chain is given with its context. TCRdb keeps only in-frame clones here, not all; method: immunoSEQ multiplex PCR. Of about 400,000 clones detected, roughly 90% appear once; the ten largest clones hold around 1.4%. This record belongs to a study of blood T cell repertoires in COVID-19. At the level of the study: The United States, Italy and Spain supplied acute and convalescent COVID-19 samples.

The CDR3 extends over 11 amino acids. The rearrangement joins TRBV21-1 to TRBJ1-2; TRBD1, the table's D call, was not compared with the DNA. TRBV21-1 is listed as a pseudogene. The TCR comes from a woman in her 30s with active or convalescent COVID-19. The sample comprised peripheral blood. CDR3 in DNA: TGTGCCAGCGCAAAACAGGAAGGCTACACCTTC. It specifies CASAKQEGYTF.